These T cell receptor beta chains were read from a single sample in a study of patients and donors after allogeneic stem cell transplantation. TCRdb reanalysed the RT-PCR reads using MiXCR and keeps one entry per CDR3 protein. The repertoire holds 920,000 or so distinct CDR3 sequences, more than 15% seen once, with around 6% in the top ten. Sequenced material: blood, either unsorted or a sorted T cell fraction (not recorded which). The receptors stem from a human donor who was either an allogeneic HSCT recipient or a stem cell or donor lymphocyte infusion donor (not recorded which). It is not recorded whose cells these are; they may come from a transplant donor. The CDR3 runs from the conserved cysteine through the conserved F or W. The D gene is left open where the match is weak. Part of the rows lack a size; the others show once, few, many or a class for expanded clones.

>-|-|TRBV2|TRBJ2-1
TGTGCCAGCAGTACCGACAGTAATGAGCAGTTCTTC
CASSTDSNEQFF
>-|-|TRBV6-1|TRBJ2-3
TGTGCCAGCAGACCCCCCCGTGGGGGGAGAGCCTTCACAGATACGCAGTATTTT
CASRPPRGGRAFTDTQYF
>-|-|TRBV18|TRBJ2-1
TGTGCCAGCTCCCGAGAGGGGGGGAATGAGCAGTTCTTC
CASSREGGNEQFF
>TRBD1|few|TRBV4-2|TRBJ2-7
TGTGCCAGCAGCCAAACGGGACAGGGTGGCGAGCAGTACTTC
CASSQTGQGGEQYF
>-|few|TRBV20-1|TRBJ2-1
TGCAGTGCTGAAGAGGCATCCCCCTACAATGAGCAGTTCTTC
CSAEEASPYNEQFF
>-|many|TRBV12-3/TRBV12-4|TRBJ2-7
TGTGCCAGCAGTCTGTCGAACAGGGCAATCACCTACGAGCAGTACTTC
CASSLSNRAITYEQYF
>-|few|TRBV20-1|TRBJ2-6
TGCAGTGCTAGAGATAAACGGGACTCTGGGGCCAACGTCCTGACTTTC
CSARDKRDSGANVLTF
>-|-|TRBV15|TRBJ1-2
TGTGCCACCAGCGCCAGCTCCTATGGCTACACCTTC
CATSASSYGYTF
>TRBD2|few|TRBV10-2|TRBJ2-2
TGCGCCAGCATGGGTAGCGGGGGAGCGAACACCGGGGAGCTGTTTTTT
CASMGSGGANTGELFF
>TRBD1|-|TRBV29-1|TRBJ1-1
TGCAGCGTCCCTGCCAGGGGGCCGAACATGAACACTGAAGCTTTCTTT
CSVPARGPNMNTEAFF
>TRBD1|few|TRBV20-1|TRBJ2-2
TGCAGTGCTAGGGGAACAGGGGCCCCTTACGGGGAGCTGTTTTTT
CSARGTGAPYGELFF
>-|-|TRBV6-1|TRBJ1-2
TGTGCCAGCAGTGAAGCTTGGGGGCAATATGGCTACACCTTC
CASSEAWGQYGYTF
>-|many|TRBV4-2|TRBJ2-3
TGTGCCAGCAGCCAAAGAGGATCGGTAGCGGCAGATACGCAGTATTTT
CASSQRGSVAADTQYF
>-|-|TRBV7-7|TRBJ1-1
TGTGCCAGCAGCCCCCAGCAGGGCATCACTGAAGCTTTCTTT
CASSPQQGITEAFF
>-|few|TRBV18|TRBJ1-4
TGTGCCAGCTCACCGCTTGAAGGAGACAGGTCGTTTTTT
CASSPLEGDRSFF
>TRBD1|many|TRBV29-1|TRBJ2-3
TGCAGCGTTGTACACAGGGGGGAGTCAGATACGCAGTATTTT
CSVVHRGESDTQYF
>TRBD1|-|TRBV5-6|TRBJ1-2
TGTGCCAGCAGCTTGGGCGCCCGGGACAGGGACGGCTACACCTTC
CASSLGARDRDGYTF
>-|-|TRBV18|TRBJ1-2
TGTGCCAGCTCACCACCGAAGCCCTATGGCTACACCTTC
CASSPPKPYGYTF
>TRBD1|few|TRBV27|TRBJ2-3
TGTGCCAGCAGTTTACAACAGGGGTGGGATACGCAGTATTTT
CASSLQQGWDTQYF
>-|few|TRBV10-3|TRBJ1-1
TGTGCCATCAGTCCCACGAACACTGAAGCTTTCTTT
CAISPTNTEAFF
>-|-|TRBV11-2|TRBJ1-5
TGTGCCAGCAGCTTGTTTCAGCACCGCAATCAGCCCCAGCATTTT
CASSLFQHRNQPQHF
>-|many|TRBV5-1|TRBJ1-2
TGCGCCAGCAGCTTGGAGGGCATCACGGATGGCTACACCTTC
CASSLEGITDGYTF
>TRBD1|-|TRBV12-3/TRBV12-4|TRBJ2-5
TGTGCCAGCAGTAACTTACAGGGGCCGTTACAGGAGACCCAGTACTTC
CASSNLQGPLQETQYF
>-|-|TRBV6-2/TRBV6-3|TRBJ1-3
TGTGCCAGCAGTCGCCGTCCTGGAAACACCATATATTTT
CASSRRPGNTIYF